This record looks at one T cell receptor (beta chain) sequence and its context. Its antigen remains unidentified. Clones were read by immunoSEQ multiplex PCR, and TCRdb kept only the in-frame ones, dropping some. This table has roughly 44,000 clones, about 85% appearing once. The entry originates in a study of T cell clonotyping in hematopoietic cell transplantation. Study findings and constraints: Graft donor and pretransplant recipient Inverse Simpson Index values predicted broader posttransplant TCR diversity. No sorting was done, leaving CD4 and CD8 contributions mixed.

CDR1 is LGHNA and CDR2 is YNFKEQ in the germline V gene. The CDR3 has 17 residues. The ends were cut back, 1 base at V and 1 base at J, with 11 bases in the middle. Sample time point: recipient sample about 28 days before transplant, after cytoreduction. The sequencing used peripheral blood mononuclear cells, collected before stem cell transplant. This rearrangement joins TRBV4-2 to TRBJ2-6, with D hard to call. The receptor's source is a man aged 60 to 69 with acute myeloid leukemia. Some clones in this sample may be carry-over from other donors' samples. CDR3 sequence reads: CASSQGASQSGANVLTF. Written as DNA, the CDR3 is TGTGCCAGCAGCCAAGGGGCGAGTCAGTCTGGGGCCAACGTCCTGACTTTC.